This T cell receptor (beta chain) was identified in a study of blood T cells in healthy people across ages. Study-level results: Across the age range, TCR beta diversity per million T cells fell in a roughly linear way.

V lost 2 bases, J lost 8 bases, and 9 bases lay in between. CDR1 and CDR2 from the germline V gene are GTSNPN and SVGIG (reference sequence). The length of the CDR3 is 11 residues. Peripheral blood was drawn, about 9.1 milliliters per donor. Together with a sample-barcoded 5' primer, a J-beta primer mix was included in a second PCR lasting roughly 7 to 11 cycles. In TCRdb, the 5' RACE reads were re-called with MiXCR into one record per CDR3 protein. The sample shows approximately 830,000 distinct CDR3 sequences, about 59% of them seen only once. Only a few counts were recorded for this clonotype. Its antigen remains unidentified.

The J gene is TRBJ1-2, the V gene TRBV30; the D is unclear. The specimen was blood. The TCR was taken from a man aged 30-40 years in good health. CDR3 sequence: CAWSRDWGYTF. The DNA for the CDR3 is TGTGCCTGGAGTCGAGATTGGGGCTACACCTTC.